Sequencing of this T cell receptor (beta chain) was carried out in a study of cytomegalovirus exposure and HLA in healthy donors. Amplification used 60 Vbeta primers and 13 Jbeta primers. Using immunoSEQ multiplex PCR, the repertoire was profiled, and TCRdb retains in-frame clones only, with some absent. The table has 120,000 or so clones, over 60% seen once; the top ten hold about 1.5%. This clone was recorded once. Despite likely unrecorded immune exposures, the donors were nominally healthy at the time of sampling. Germline V lookup: CDR1 SEHNR, CDR2 FQNEAQ (reference sequence). Trimming removed 5 bases from V and 0 bases from J; junction bases left unmatched: 2. The CDR3 has 14 amino acids.

The V and J genes are TRBV7-9 and TRBJ2-3, with 7 nucleotides matching TRBD1. The origin of this receptor is a man between 18 and 29 years old in good health and CMV-seronegative. Material: PBMCs. The CDR3 is CASSRTGSTDTQYF. In DNA, the CDR3 is TGTGCCAGCAGCCGGACAGGAAGCACAGATACGCAGTATTTT. The whole variable domain, filled in from reference TRBV7-9 and TRBJ2-3, reads DTGVSQNPRHKITKRGQNVTFRCDPISEHNRLYWYRQTLGQGPEFLTYFQNEAQLEKSRLLSDRFSAERPKGSFSTLEIQRTEQGDSAMYLCASSRTGSTDTQYFGPGTRLTVL.